This TCR beta chain was sequenced during a study of blood T cell repertoires in COVID-19. Study summary: Samples came from the United States, Italy and Spain, spanning acute and convalescent COVID-19. In each case, the material was cDNA or gDNA derived from T cells, B-cell-depleted T cells, or PBMCs.

CDR3 length: 16 amino acids. Germline assignment: CDR1 SGHRS and CDR2 YFSETQ. Trimming cost V 4 bases and J 0 bases, with 13 bases left between them. Authors' analysis steps: Reference gene primer amplification yielded estimated nucleated cell counts. Clones were sequenced by immunoSEQ multiplex PCR, and TCRdb holds only the in-frame ones, with some missing. That table supplies the V and J calls and clone size; D and trimming were determined from the DNA. The table includes around 170,000 clones, just over 85% detected once. The sample taken for sequencing was peripheral blood. The TCR was taken from a man aged 45-60 years with active or convalescent COVID-19. The chain carries TRBV5-1 and TRBJ1-4; D is undetermined. This CDR3 is CASSPGGSATNEKLFF. CDR3 nucleotide sequence: TGCGCCAGCAGCCCCGGAGGGTCTGCAACTAATGAAAAACTGTTTTTT.